This TCR beta chain is from a study of T cells in Graves' hyperthyroidism and ophthalmopathy (dated by TCRdb to the late 2010s). For context, the study as a whole: Peripheral blood was sampled at the time of initial diagnosis, prior to any treatment. To identify distinguishing TCR V-J signatures, a discovery cohort of around 100 patients was used, comprising 43 with Graves' ophthalmopathy and around 60 with stable Graves' hyperthyroidism. Thyroid tissue and blood T-cell repertoires from over 5 Graves' hyperthyroidism patients were also compared in the study. For training and testing, the 95 to 100 patients in the discovery cohort were randomly divided in a 7:3 ratio. Whether ophthalmopathy could be predicted prospectively was tested in an independent validation cohort made up of some 20 hyperthyroidism patients plus 17 patients who later progressed to ophthalmopathy. Once sampling was done, hyperthyroidism patients were given methimazole at a starting dose of 30 mg daily, whereas ophthalmopathy patients were given high-dose intravenous methylprednisolone. According to the paper, TCR Vbeta CDR3 sequencing was carried out on over 130 peripheral blood samples, which came from 40 to 45 ophthalmopathy, 70 to 80 hyperthyroidism and approximately 17 progressor patients.

General conclusions and limits of the study: Ophthalmopathy was separated from stable hyperthyroidism by a 13 V-J signature model, with around 88% sensitivity and roughly 81% specificity obtained in cross-validation and 80%/75% obtained in testing. Sample size was not statistically predetermined, and investigators were not blinded to group allocation. In validation, the model predicted progression to ophthalmopathy a median of roughly six months before onset, with over 55% sensitivity and 72.22% specificity. Most expanded thyroid clonotypes (frequency above 0.001) were also detected in blood, suggesting blood repertoires may reflect thyroid immune responses.

With regard to this clonotype: Its antigen has not been determined. Base qualities were left out, and no much larger clone turns up one base away.

CDR1 and CDR2, looked up from the germline V gene (reference sequence), are LNHDA and SQIVND. The CDR3 starts with the cysteine, ends with the phenylalanine, and has 16 residues. CDR3 DNA is the only sequence kept; it has 48 bases, read in frame from the first base. V and J are trimmed by 1 base and 7 bases, and the gene matches miss 9 bases of the junction. Stable Graves' hyperthyroidism was defined as the absence of progression to ophthalmopathy over 18 months of follow-up. The hyperthyroidism patients were between 18 and 65 years old and newly diagnosed, with a disease duration of less than 2 months. Patients with uncontrolled infections, other autoimmune diseases, pregnancy or lactation were excluded. Clinical symptoms, serum thyroxine and TRAb, thyroid ultrasound, and orbital computed tomography formed the basis for the diagnoses. Ficoll-Paque density gradient centrifugation was used to isolate PBMCs from approximately 10 ml of fresh peripheral blood. Total RNA was extracted using Trizol reagent, and RNA quality was assessed on an Agilent 2100 Bioanalyzer.

Amplification of TCR beta CDR3 regions was carried out from RNA transcripts. A first-round RT-PCR of the TCR CDR3 used the HTBI primer set with the Qiagen OneStep RT-PCR kit. The libraries were constructed in a second round of multiplex PCR and then size-selected and purified. Sequencing of the libraries was done on an Illumina HiSeq2000 using paired-end 100 bp reads. On the authors' methods: Raw data were processed with SOAPnuke, discarding reads with adapters, uncalled bases, mean Phred below 15, or no exact constant-primer or identifier match. COPE v1.2.5 was used to merge the high-quality paired reads, and each unique nucleotide sequence was defined as a clonotype. MiTCR v1.1 was used to align the clonotypes against IMGT TRBV, TRBD and TRBJ reference segments. The analysis included only V-J combinations with a frequency above 0.0001, which together covered 99% to 99.2% of the repertoires. A TCS score was defined as the ratio of F50 (clonal expansion) to E x V (chaos), with BLOSUM62-based TCRdist applied between CDR3 peptides within each V-J. Welch's t-statistics and random forest reduced roughly 500 V-J features to roughly 13, which were used in a naive Bayes classifier (R e1071). The public reads were reanalyzed by TCRdb: fastp trimming at Q25, MiXCR alignment, in-frame beta chains only. For every CDR3 protein sequence, its rows merge into one entry that carries the most common genes and DNA. The V and J calls and clone size are TCRdb's, not the authors'. The sample yields 300,000 to 350,000 distinct CDR3 sequences; over 15% were counted once. The top ten constitute roughly a third of the sample.

Sequencing was done on a sample of blood. The TCR sequence derives from a man aged 30 to 45 with Graves' hyperthyroidism. Recombination joined TRBV19 with TRBJ1-4, with 7 middle bases fitting TRBD1. Here the CDR3 is given as CASSIGSTGIGEKLFF. The nucleotide sequence is TGTGCCAGTAGTATAGGTTCGACAGGGATCGGTGAAAAACTGTTTTTT.